This TCR gamma chain stems from a study of γδ T cells in repeated Plasmodium falciparum infection. Across the study: Age- and gender-matched Australian children served as comparison for malaria-exposed Malian children.

This clone has at least ten counts. TCRdb called clones anew from the multiplex PCR reads with CATT. The table includes about 30,000 gamma-chain clones, roughly 1.4% detected once. Sample: gamma-delta T cells from blood. This clonotype was sampled from a pool of human donors (malaria-infected and uninfected, not separated).

This chain's CDR3 is CALWDDYSSDWIKTF. The CDR3 nucleotides read TGTGCCTTGTGGGATGATTATAGTAGTGATTGGATCAAGACGTTT. The chain couples TRGV9 to TRGJP2. The germline V gene has CDR1 GITISATS and CDR2 ISYDGTV (reference sequence). CDR3 length: 15 residues. Trimming cost V 4 bases and J 0 bases; bases outside gene matches: 5.